This record concerns one T cell receptor beta chain sequence. These data belong to a study of blood T cell repertoires in COVID-19. At the level of the study: The United States, Italy and Spain were the sources of the acute and convalescent COVID-19 samples. T cells, B-cell-depleted T cells, or PBMCs supplied cDNA or gDNA.

The CDR3 has 13 amino acids. CDR1 and CDR2 (germline): SEHNR, FQNEAQ (reference sequence). V was clipped by 0 bases and J by 11 bases, with 13 bases between them. The authors' processing: Reference gene primer amplification gave nucleated cell count estimates. TCRdb's copy holds only in-frame clones and misses some; the assay was immunoSEQ multiplex PCR. That table gives V, J and clone size, and the DNA gave D and trimming. The sample has about 410,000 clones; around 89% are singletons. Seattle-derived patients entered the study during active infection and were followed longitudinally. The source material was peripheral blood. The rearrangement joins TRBV7-9 to TRBJ1-1; D is ambiguous. The TCR comes from a woman aged 40 to 50 with COVID-19, enrolled during active disease. CDR3 bases: TGTGCCAGCAGCTTAGCAGAACAAACAACGGCTTTCTTT. This codes for CASSLAEQTTAFF.